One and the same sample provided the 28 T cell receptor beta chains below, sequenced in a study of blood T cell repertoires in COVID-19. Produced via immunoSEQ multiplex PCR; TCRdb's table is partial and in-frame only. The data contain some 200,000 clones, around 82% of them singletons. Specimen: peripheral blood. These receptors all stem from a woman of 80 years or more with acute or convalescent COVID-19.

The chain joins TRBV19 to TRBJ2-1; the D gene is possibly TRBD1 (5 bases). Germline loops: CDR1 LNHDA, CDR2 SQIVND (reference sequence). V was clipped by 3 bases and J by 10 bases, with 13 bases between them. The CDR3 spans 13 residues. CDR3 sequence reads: CASSMPGHWEQFF. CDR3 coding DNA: TGTGCCAGTAGTATGCCCGGACATTGGGAGCAGTTCTTC. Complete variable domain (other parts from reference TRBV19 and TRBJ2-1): DGGITQSPKYLFRKEGQNVTLSCEQNLNHDAMYWYRQDPGQGLRLIYYSQIVNDFQKGDIAEGYSVSREKKESFPLTVTSAQKNPTAFYLCASSMPGHWEQFFGPGTRLTVL.

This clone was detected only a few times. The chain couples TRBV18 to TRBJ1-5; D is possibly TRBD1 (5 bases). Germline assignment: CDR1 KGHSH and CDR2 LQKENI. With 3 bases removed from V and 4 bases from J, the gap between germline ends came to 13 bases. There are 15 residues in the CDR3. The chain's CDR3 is CASSPGHYANQPQHF. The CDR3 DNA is TGTGCCAGCTCACCCGGACATTACGCTAATCAGCCCCAGCATTTT.

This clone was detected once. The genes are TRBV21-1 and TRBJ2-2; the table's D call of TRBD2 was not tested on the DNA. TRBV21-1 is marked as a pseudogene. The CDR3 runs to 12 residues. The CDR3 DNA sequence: TGTGCCAGCAGCCCGCGGGCCGGGGAGCTGTTTTTT. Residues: CASSPRAGELFF.

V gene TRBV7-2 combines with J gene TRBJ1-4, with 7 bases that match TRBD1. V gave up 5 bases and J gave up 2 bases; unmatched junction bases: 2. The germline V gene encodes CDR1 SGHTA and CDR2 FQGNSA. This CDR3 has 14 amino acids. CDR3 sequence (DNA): TGTGCCAGCAGCCCAGGGGGGACTAATGAAAAACTGTTTTTT. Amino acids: CASSPGGTNEKLFF.

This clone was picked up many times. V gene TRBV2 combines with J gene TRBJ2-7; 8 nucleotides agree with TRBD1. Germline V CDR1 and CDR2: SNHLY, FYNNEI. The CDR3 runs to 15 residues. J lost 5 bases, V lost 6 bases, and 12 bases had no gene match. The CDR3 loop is CASRLILDRVNEQYF. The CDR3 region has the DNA TGTGCCAGCAGGCTTATCCTGGACAGGGTAAACGAGCAGTACTTC. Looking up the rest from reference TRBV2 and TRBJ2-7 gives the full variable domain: EPEVTQTPSHQVTQMGQEVILRCVPISNHLYFYWYRQILGQKVEFLVSFYNNEISEKSEIFDDQFSVERPDGSNFTLKIRSTKLEDSAMYFCASRLILDRVNEQYFGPGTRLTVT.

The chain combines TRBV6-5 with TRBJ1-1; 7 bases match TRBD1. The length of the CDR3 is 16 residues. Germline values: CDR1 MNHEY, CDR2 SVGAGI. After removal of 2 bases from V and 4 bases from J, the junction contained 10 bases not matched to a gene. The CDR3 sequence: CASSYNRKGAATEAFF. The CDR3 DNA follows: TGTGCCAGCAGTTACAATCGGAAGGGGGCGGCCACTGAAGCTTTCTTT.

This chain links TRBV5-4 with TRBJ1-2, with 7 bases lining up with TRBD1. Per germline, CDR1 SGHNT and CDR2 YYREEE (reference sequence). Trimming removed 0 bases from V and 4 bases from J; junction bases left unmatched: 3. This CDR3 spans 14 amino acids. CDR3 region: CASSLDGQVYGYTF. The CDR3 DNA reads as TGTGCCAGCAGCTTGGACGGACAGGTCTATGGCTACACCTTC. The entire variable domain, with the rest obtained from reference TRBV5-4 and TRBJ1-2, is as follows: ETGVTQSPTHLIKTRGQQVTLRCSSQSGHNTVSWYQQALGQGPQFIFQYYREEENGRGNFPPRFSGLQFPNYSSELNVNALELDDSALYLCASSLDGQVYGYTFGSGTRLTVV.

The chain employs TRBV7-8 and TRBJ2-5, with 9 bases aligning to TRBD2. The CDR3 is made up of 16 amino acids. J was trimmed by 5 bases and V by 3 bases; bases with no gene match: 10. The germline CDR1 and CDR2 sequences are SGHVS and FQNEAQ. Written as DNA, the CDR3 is TGTGCCAGCAGCTTGGCTTCTAGCGGGGTTCGCGAGACCCAGTACTTC. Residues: CASSLASSGVRETQYF. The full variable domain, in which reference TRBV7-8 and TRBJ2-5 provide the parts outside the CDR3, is GAGVSQSPRYKVAKRGQDVALRCDPISGHVSLFWYQQALGQGPEFLTYFQNEAQLDKSGLPSDRFFAERPEGSVSTLKIQRTQQEDSAVYLCASSLASSGVRETQYFGPGTRLLVL.

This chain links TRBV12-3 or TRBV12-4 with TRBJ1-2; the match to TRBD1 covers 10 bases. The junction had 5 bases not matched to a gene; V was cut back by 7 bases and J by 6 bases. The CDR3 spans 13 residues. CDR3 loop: CASNPGTGDGYTF. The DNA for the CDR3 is TGTGCCAGCAATCCCGGGACAGGGGATGGCTACACCTTC.

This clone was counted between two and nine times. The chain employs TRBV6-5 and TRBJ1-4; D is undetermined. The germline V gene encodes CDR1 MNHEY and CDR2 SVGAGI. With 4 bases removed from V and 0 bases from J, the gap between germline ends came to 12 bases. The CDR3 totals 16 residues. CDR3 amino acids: CASSSDWSATNEKLFF. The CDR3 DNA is TGTGCCAGCAGTTCTGATTGGAGCGCAACTAATGAAAAACTGTTTTTT.

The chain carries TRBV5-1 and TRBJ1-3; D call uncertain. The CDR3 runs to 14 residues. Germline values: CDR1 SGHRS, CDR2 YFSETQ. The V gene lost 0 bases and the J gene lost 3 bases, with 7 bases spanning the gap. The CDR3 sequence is CASSLDMVGNTIYF. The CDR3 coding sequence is TGCGCCAGCAGCTTGGACATGGTTGGAAACACCATATATTTT.

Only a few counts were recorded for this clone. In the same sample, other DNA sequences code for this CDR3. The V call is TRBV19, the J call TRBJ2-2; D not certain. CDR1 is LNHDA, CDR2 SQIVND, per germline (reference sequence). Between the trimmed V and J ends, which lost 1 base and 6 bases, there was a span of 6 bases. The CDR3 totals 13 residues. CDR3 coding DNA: TGTGCCAGTAGTATAGGGAGAGCCGGGGAGCTGTTTTTT. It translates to CASSIGRAGELFF.

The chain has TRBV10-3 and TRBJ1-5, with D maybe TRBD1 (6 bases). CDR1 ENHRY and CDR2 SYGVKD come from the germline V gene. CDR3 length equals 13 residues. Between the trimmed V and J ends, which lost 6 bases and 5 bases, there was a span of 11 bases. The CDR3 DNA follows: TGTGCCATCAGCACAGGGACGGATCAGCCCCAGCATTTT. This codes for CAISTGTDQPQHF.

The CDR3 spells CASSPGDRVDEAFF. The CDR3 region has the DNA TGCGCCAGCAGCCCGGGGGACAGGGTGGATGAAGCTTTCTTT. The chain recombines TRBV5-1 with TRBJ1-1, with 9 bases matching TRBD1. Unmatched junction bases numbered 8, after V lost 4 bases and J lost 7 bases. The length of the CDR3 is 14 residues. The germline CDR1 and CDR2 sequences are SGHRS and YFSETQ.

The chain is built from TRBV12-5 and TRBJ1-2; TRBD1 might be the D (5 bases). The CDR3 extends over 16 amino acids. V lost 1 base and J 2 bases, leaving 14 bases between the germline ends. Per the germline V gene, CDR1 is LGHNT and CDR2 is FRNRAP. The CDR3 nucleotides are TGTGCTAGTGGTTTGGACGCCGCCAGGGTAAACTATGGCTACACCTTC. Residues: CASGLDAARVNYGYTF.

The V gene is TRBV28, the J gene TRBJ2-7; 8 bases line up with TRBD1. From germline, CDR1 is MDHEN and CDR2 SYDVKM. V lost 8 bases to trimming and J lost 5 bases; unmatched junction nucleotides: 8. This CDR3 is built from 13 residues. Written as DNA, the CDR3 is TGTGCCAGCCAGGGGGCAGGGGGCCACGAGCAGTACTTC. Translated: CASQGAGGHEQYF. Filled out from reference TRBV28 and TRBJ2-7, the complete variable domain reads DVKVTQSSRYLVKRTGEKVFLECVQDMDHENMFWYRQDPGLGLRLIYFSYDVKMKEKGDIPEGYSVSREKKERFSLILESASTNQTSMYLCASQGAGGHEQYFGPGTRLTVT.

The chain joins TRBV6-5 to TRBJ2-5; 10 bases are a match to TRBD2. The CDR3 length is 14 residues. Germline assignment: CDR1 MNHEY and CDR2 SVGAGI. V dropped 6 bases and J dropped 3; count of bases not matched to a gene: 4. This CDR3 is CASRVGLAEETQYF. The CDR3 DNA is TGTGCCAGCAGGGTCGGACTAGCGGAAGAGACCCAGTACTTC.

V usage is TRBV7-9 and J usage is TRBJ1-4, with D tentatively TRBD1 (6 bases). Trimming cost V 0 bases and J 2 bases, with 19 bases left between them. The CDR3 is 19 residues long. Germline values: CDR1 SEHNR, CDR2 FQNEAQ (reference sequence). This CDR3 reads CASSLALGTMGATNEKLFF. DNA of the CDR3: TGTGCCAGCAGCTTAGCGCTGGGGACAATGGGGGCTACTAATGAAAAACTGTTTTTT.

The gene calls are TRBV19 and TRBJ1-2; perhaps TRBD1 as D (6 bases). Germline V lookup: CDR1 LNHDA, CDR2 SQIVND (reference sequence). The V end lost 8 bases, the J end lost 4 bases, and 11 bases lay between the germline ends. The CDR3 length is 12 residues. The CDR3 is CASEGDIYGYTF. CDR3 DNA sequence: TGTGCCAGTGAAGGGGACATCTATGGCTACACCTTC.

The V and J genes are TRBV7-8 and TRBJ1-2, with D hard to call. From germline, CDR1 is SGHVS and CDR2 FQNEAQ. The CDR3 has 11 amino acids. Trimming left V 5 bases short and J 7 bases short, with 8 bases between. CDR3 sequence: CASSPDAGYTF. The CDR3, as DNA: TGTGCCAGCAGCCCAGATGCTGGCTACACCTTC.

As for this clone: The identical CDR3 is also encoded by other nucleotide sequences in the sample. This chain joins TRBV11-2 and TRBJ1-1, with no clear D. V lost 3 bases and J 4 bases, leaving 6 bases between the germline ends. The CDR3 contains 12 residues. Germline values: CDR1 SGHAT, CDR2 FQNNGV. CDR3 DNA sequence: TGTGCCAGCAGCTTCCGGGGCACTGAAGCTTTCTTT. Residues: CASSFRGTEAFF.

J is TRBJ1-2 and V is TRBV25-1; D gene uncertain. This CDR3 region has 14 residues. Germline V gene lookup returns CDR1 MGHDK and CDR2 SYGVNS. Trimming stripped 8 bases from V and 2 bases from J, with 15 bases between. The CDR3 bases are TGTGCCAGCCGACGTGACGGAGAAAACTATGGCTACACCTTC. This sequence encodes CASRRDGENYGYTF.

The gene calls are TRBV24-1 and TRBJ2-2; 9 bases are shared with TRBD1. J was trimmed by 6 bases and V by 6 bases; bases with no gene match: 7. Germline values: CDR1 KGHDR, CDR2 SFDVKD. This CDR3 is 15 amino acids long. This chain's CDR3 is CATSPTGGLAGELFF. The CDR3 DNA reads TGTGCCACCAGTCCCACAGGGGGCCTCGCCGGGGAGCTGTTTTTT.

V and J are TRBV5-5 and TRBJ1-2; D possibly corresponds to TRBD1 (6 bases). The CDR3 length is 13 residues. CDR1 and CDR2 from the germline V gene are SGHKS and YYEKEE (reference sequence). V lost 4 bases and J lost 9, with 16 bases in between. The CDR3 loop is CASSPTGGRSYTF. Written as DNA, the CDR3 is TGTGCCAGCAGCCCGACAGGTGGTAGGAGCTACACCTTC.

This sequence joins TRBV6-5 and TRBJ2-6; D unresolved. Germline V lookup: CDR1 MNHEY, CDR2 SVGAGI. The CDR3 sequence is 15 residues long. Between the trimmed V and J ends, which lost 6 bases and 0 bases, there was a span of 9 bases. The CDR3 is CASSLGLSGANVLTF. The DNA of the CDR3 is TGTGCCAGCAGCCTTGGGCTCTCTGGGGCCAACGTCCTGACTTTC.

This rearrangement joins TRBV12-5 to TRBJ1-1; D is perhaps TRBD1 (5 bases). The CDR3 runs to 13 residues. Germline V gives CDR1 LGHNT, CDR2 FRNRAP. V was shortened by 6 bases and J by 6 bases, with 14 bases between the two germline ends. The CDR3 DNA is TGTGCTAGTGGCCAAGCTGGGGGGGCTGAAGCTTTCTTT. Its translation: CASGQAGGAEAFF.

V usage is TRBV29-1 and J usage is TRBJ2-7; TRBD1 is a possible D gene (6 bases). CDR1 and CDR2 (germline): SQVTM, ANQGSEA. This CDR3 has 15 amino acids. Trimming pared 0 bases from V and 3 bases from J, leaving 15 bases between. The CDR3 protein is CSVEDPSARGYEQYF. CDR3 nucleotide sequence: TGCAGCGTTGAAGACCCATCAGCCAGGGGCTACGAGCAGTACTTC.

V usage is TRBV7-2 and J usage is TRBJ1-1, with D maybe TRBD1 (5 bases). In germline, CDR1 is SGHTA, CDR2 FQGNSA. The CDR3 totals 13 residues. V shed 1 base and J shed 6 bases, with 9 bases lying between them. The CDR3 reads CASSLDLTAEAFF. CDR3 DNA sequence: TGTGCCAGCAGCTTAGACTTGACAGCTGAAGCTTTCTTT.